A selection of T cell receptor beta chains follows, all from one sample in a study of technical replicates of blood from several donors. Profiling relied on immunoSEQ multiplex PCR, and the TCRdb table lists in-frame clones only, not all of them. This sample has approximately 85,000 clones, with 94% found just once. The source material was T cells isolated from PBMCs. The receptor source for this set is a human donor in good health. Each CDR3 is given with its conserved first and last residue. D genes are given only for firm matches. Clone size appears in some rows only: once, few, many, or a class for an expanded clone.

CDR3nt,CDR3aa,abundance,d_gene,v_gene,j_gene
TGTGCCACCAGCAGAGAAGGGACAGGGGAGCAAGAGACCCAGTACTTC,CATSREGTGEQETQYF,NA,TRBD1,TRBV15,TRBJ2-5
TGTGCCAGCAGCTTATTATCGGGGGGCGGCTACGAGCAGTACTTC,CASSLLSGGGYEQYF,NA,NA,TRBV7-3,TRBJ2-7
TGTGCCAGCAGGAGCCTTCCAGCGACAGATACGCAGTATTTT,CASRSLPATDTQYF,NA,NA,TRBV6-5,TRBJ2-3
TGTGCCAGCAGCCCATCAGGGGTTTTCTCTGGAAACACCATATATTTT,CASSPSGVFSGNTIYF,NA,NA,TRBV9,TRBJ1-3
TGTGCCAGCAGCTTCGGGGAGAACTATGGCTACACCTTC,CASSFGENYGYTF,NA,NA,TRBV6-5,TRBJ1-2
TGTGGGCTAGGGGATCAAGAGACCCAGTACTTC,CGLGDQETQYF,once,NA,TRBV20-1,TRBJ2-5
TGTGCCAGCAAAGCGGGGTCCTCCTACAATGAGCAGTTCTTC,CASKAGSSYNEQFF,NA,TRBD2,TRBV2,TRBJ2-1
TGCGCCAGCAGCCCCGCGGCTTTCGGGGGTTCCACAGATACGCAGTATTTT,CASSPAAFGGSTDTQYF,NA,NA,TRBV5-1,TRBJ2-3
TGTGCCATAAGGCAGGGGGTCCAAGAGACCCAGTACTTC,CAIRQGVQETQYF,NA,TRBD1,TRBV10-3,TRBJ2-5
TGTGCCAGCAGGCGGGGGTTATACGAGCAGTACTTC,CASRRGLYEQYF,NA,TRBD2,TRBV28,TRBJ2-7
TGTGCCAGCAGTGGTTGGAGATTCAATGAGCAGTTCTTC,CASSGWRFNEQFF,NA,NA,TRBV6-1,TRBJ2-1
TGTGCCAGCACCGGGGGGAACTATGGCTACACCTTC,CASTGGNYGYTF,once,NA,TRBV7-9,TRBJ1-2
TGTGCCAGTAGTAGAGTGACAGAGAGCTCCTACAATGAGCAGTTCTTC,CASSRVTESSYNEQFF,once,NA,TRBV19,TRBJ2-1
TGTGCCAGCAGCCCTGGACAGTTGAGGATGGATGGCTACACCTTC,CASSPGQLRMDGYTF,NA,NA,TRBV14,TRBJ1-2
TGTGCCAGCAAGGCCGTGTTTACTAGCGGGTTTCAAGAGACCCAGTACTTC,CASKAVFTSGFQETQYF,NA,TRBD2,TRBV27,TRBJ2-5
TGTGCCAGCAGCTTACTCGGGACTGACGGCAATCAGCCCCAGCATTTT,CASSLLGTDGNQPQHF,NA,NA,TRBV7-8,TRBJ1-5
TGTGCCAGTAGACCTGGGGGTAGCGGGAAAGGTAGCACAGATACGCAGTATTTT,CASRPGGSGKGSTDTQYF,NA,TRBD2,TRBV19,TRBJ2-3
TGTGCCAGCAGCTTAACGCAGGGGTCCTACAATGAGCAGTTCTTC,CASSLTQGSYNEQFF,NA,NA,TRBV7-3,TRBJ2-1
TGTGCCAGCAGCCAACTTCCCTCCTACAATGAGCAGTTCTTC,CASSQLPSYNEQFF,NA,NA,TRBV4-2,TRBJ2-1
TGTGCCAGCAGCTTAGGGGTGGTGGAGCGCACTGAAGCTTTCTTT,CASSLGVVERTEAFF,NA,NA,TRBV7-9,TRBJ1-1
TGTGCCAGCAGCGGCCTCTGGACAGGGGGCTCCTACGAGCAGTACTTC,CASSGLWTGGSYEQYF,NA,TRBD1,TRBV7-9,TRBJ2-7
TGTGCCAGCAGCGTGGGACAGGGTCTGTCGGGAACAGATACGCAGTATTTT,CASSVGQGLSGTDTQYF,few,TRBD1,TRBV9,TRBJ2-3
TGTGCCAGCAGTGAAGTTGTACGGGCCGGGGGCACTGAAGCTTTCTTT,CASSEVVRAGGTEAFF,NA,NA,TRBV6-1,TRBJ1-1
TGTGCCAGCAGCTTGGGTTTCTCTGAAGCTTTCTTT,CASSLGFSEAFF,NA,NA,TRBV5-4,TRBJ1-1
TGTGCCAGCAGTTACTCGAGTGGGACAGGGTACAATGAGCAGTTCTTC,CASSYSSGTGYNEQFF,NA,TRBD1,TRBV6-5,TRBJ2-1
TGTGCCTGCTCAGGACAGTGGAACACTGAAGCTTTCTTT,CACSGQWNTEAFF,NA,NA,TRBV14,TRBJ1-1
TGCGCCAGCAGCCCGGGGGACAGGGATAGGATTGAAGTTTTCTTT,CASSPGDRDRIEVFF,NA,TRBD1,TRBV5-1,TRBJ1-1
TGTGCCAGCAGCCAAACAGGGGACGAGCAGTTCTTC,CASSQTGDEQFF,NA,TRBD1,TRBV7-9,TRBJ2-1
TGCGCCAGCAGCTTGGCCAGGAGGGTTGCACTCGCAACTAATGAAAAACTGTTTTTT,CASSLARRVALATNEKLFF,NA,NA,TRBV5-1,TRBJ1-4
TGTGCCAGTAGTGCCAGCGGACTAGCGGCCAGAAGGGGGGAGCAGTTCTTC,CASSASGLAARRGEQFF,NA,TRBD2,TRBV19,TRBJ2-1
TGCAGTGCGCCCAGGGGGCTCGAGCAGTACTTC,CSAPRGLEQYF,once,TRBD1,TRBV20-1,TRBJ2-7
TGTGCCAGCAGTTTAGGCCCCCCAGTGGAGTGGTTCAACACCTTC,CASSLGPPVEWFNTF,NA,NA,TRBV28,TRBJ1-2
TGTGCCAGCAGCCCAATGCGCGTCGTTTCCAACAATGAGCAGTTCTTC,CASSPMRVVSNNEQFF,NA,NA,TRBV9,TRBJ2-1
TGTGCCAGCAGCTCACCCCGGGACATCTTGTCATCACCCCTCCACTTT,CASSSPRDILSSPLHF,NA,NA,TRBV5-4,TRBJ1-6
TGTGCCAGCAGCTCGGGGACAGCCCATAGCAATCAGCCCCAGCATTTT,CASSSGTAHSNQPQHF,NA,TRBD1,TRBV7-9,TRBJ1-5
TGTGCCAGCCAAGGGGGGGGCGGCCCCTACGAGCAGTACTTC,CASQGGGGPYEQYF,NA,NA,TRBV6-5,TRBJ2-7
TGTGCCAGCAGTCTAGCGGGGGGACCCTACGAGCAGTACTTC,CASSLAGGPYEQYF,NA,TRBD2,TRBV2,TRBJ2-7
TGTGCCAGCAGCCCCGAAGGGGGTGGAAACACCATATATTTT,CASSPEGGGNTIYF,NA,NA,TRBV5-4,TRBJ1-3
TGTGCCAGCACCCTCAGGGGAGTCGGGTACAATGAGCAGTTCTTC,CASTLRGVGYNEQFF,NA,NA,TRBV6-1,TRBJ2-1
TGCGCCAGCAGCCAAGGTGACTCCTTATCTGGAAACACCATATATTTT,CASSQGDSLSGNTIYF,NA,NA,TRBV4-1,TRBJ1-3
TGTGCCAGCAGCCCCGGGACAGGGGGCGGAAACCACTATGGCTACACCTTC,CASSPGTGGGNHYGYTF,NA,TRBD1,TRBV5-4,TRBJ1-2
TGTGCCAGCAGCTCTCTAGCGGGGCGCACCGGGGAGCTGTTTTTT,CASSSLAGRTGELFF,NA,TRBD2,TRBV27,TRBJ2-2
TGTGCCAGCAGCTTAGTAAACGGACAGCAAGAGACCCAGTACTTC,CASSLVNGQQETQYF,once,NA,TRBV7-7,TRBJ2-5